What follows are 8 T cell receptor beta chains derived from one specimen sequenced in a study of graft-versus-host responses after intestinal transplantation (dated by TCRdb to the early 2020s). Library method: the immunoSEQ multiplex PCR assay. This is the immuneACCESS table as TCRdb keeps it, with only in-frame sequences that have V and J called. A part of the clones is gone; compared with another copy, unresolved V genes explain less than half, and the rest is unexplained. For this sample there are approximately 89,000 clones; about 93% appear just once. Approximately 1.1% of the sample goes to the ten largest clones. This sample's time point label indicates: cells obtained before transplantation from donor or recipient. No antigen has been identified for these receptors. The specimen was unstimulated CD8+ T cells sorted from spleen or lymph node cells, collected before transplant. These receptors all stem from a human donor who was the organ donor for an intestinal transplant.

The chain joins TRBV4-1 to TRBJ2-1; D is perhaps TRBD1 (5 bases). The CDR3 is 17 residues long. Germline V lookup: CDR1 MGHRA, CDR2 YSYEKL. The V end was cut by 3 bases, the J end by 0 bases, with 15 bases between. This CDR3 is CASSQQDMVGSYNEQFF. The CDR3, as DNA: TGCGCCAGCAGCCAGCAGGACATGGTGGGCTCCTACAATGAGCAGTTCTTC.

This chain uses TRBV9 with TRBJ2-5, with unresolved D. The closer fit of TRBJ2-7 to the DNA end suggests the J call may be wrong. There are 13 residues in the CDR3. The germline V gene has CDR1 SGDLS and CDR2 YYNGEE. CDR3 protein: CASTRPPTNEQYF. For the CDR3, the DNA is TGTGCCAGCACCCGCCCCCCTACGAACGAGCAGTACTTC.

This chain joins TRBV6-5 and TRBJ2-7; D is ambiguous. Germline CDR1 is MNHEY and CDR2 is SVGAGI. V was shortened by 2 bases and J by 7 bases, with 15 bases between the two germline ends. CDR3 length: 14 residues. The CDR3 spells CASSYAPEVGEQYF. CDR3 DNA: TGTGCCAGCAGTTACGCGCCTGAGGTTGGTGAGCAGTACTTC.

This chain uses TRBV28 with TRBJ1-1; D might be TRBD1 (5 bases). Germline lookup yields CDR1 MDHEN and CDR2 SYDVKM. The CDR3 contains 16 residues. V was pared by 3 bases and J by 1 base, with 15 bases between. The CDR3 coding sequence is TGTGCCAGCAGTTTCCACCTTAGGGGTTGGAACACTGAAGCTTTCTTT. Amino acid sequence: CASSFHLRGWNTEAFF.

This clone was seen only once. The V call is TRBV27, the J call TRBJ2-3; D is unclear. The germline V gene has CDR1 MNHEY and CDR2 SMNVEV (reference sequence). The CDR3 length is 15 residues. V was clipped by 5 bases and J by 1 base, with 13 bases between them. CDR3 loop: CASSTTPEGTDTQYF. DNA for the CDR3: TGTGCCAGCAGTACTACCCCCGAGGGCACAGATACGCAGTATTTT.

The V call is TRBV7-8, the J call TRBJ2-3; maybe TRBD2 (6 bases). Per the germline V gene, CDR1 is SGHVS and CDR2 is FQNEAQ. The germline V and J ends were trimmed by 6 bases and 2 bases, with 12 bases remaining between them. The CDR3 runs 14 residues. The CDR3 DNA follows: TGTGCCAGCAGGACGGGACTTACCACAGATACGCAGTATTTT. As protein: CASRTGLTTDTQYF.

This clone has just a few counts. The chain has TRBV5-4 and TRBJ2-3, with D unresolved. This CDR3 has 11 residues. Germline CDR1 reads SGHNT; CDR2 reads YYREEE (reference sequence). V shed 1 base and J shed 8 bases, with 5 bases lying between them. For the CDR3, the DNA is TGTGCCAGCAGCTTGACCGGTACGCAGTATTTT. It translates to CASSLTGTQYF. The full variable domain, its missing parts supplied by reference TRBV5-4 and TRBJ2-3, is ETGVTQSPTHLIKTRGQQVTLRCSSQSGHNTVSWYQQALGQGPQFIFQYYREEENGRGNFPPRFSGLQFPNYSSELNVNALELDDSALYLCASSLTGTQYFGPGTRLTVL.

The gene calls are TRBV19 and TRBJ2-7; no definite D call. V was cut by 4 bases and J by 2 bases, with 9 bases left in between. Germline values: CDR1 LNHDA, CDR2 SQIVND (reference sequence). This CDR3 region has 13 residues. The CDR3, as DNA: TGTGCCAGTAGTACCACGAGAACCTACGAGCAGTACTTC. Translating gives CASSTTRTYEQYF.